A selection of T cell receptor beta chains follows, all from one sample in a study of CD8+CD57+ T cells in acquired aplastic anemia. TCRdb recomputed calls from the reads with MiXCR, one row per CDR3 protein. In the table there are roughly 150,000 distinct CDR3 sequences, about 48% of which are singletons. Specimen: sorted CD4+, CD8+, or CD8+CD57+ T cells (not recorded which) from PBMCs. The receptors were gathered from a human donor in good health. Both conserved end residues are part of each CDR3. The order of the fields is CDR3 DNA, CDR3 protein, clone size, V gene, J gene, D gene. D genes are given only for firm matches. Size is stated for part of the rows, as once, few or many counts, or as a class when the clone is expanded.

cdr3_nt: TGTGCCAGTAGTTCCCGACCGACCAACACTGAAGCTTTCTTT
cdr3_aa: CASSSRPTNTEAFF
clone_size: many
v_call: TRBV19
j_call: TRBJ1-1
d_call: -

cdr3_nt: TGTGCCAGCAGCTTAGCGGGGTCCTACGAGCAGTACTTC
cdr3_aa: CASSLAGSYEQYF
clone_size: medium-sized
v_call: TRBV7-2
j_call: TRBJ2-7
d_call: -

cdr3_nt: TGTGCCAGTAGTCAGAGACGGAACACTGAAGCTTTCTTT
cdr3_aa: CASSQRRNTEAFF
clone_size: -
v_call: TRBV19
j_call: TRBJ1-1
d_call: -

cdr3_nt: TGTGCCAGCAGTCCCACTAGCGGAACCTACAATGAGCAGTTCTTC
cdr3_aa: CASSPTSGTYNEQFF
clone_size: -
v_call: TRBV25-1
j_call: TRBJ2-1
d_call: TRBD2

cdr3_nt: TGTGCCAGCCGGGACAGGGCCATGGGGGAGACCCAGTACTTC
cdr3_aa: CASRDRAMGETQYF
clone_size: many
v_call: TRBV6-5
j_call: TRBJ2-5
d_call: TRBD1

cdr3_nt: TGTGCCAGCAGTAAAACTAGCGGGTACCAAGAGACCCAGTACTTC
cdr3_aa: CASSKTSGYQETQYF
clone_size: -
v_call: TRBV2
j_call: TRBJ2-5
d_call: TRBD2

cdr3_nt: TGTGCCACTCATGGGACTAGCGGGGATAAAACCTACGAGCAGTACTTC
cdr3_aa: CATHGTSGDKTYEQYF
clone_size: few
v_call: TRBV10-3
j_call: TRBJ2-7
d_call: TRBD2

cdr3_nt: TGTGCCAGCAGCCGACCGAATTCACCCCTCCACTTT
cdr3_aa: CASSRPNSPLHF
clone_size: medium-sized
v_call: TRBV7-8
j_call: TRBJ1-6
d_call: -

cdr3_nt: TGCGCCAGCAGCCCGGGGGGGAGCGGGGGCACAGATACGCAGTATTTT
cdr3_aa: CASSPGGSGGTDTQYF
clone_size: -
v_call: TRBV5-1
j_call: TRBJ2-3
d_call: TRBD2

cdr3_nt: TGTGCCAGCAGCCAAGATATTTCTCGGGGGGAGCAGTTCTTC
cdr3_aa: CASSQDISRGEQFF
clone_size: -
v_call: TRBV14
j_call: TRBJ2-1
d_call: -

cdr3_nt: TGTGCCAGCAGCGACGACAGGGGTAGCGGCGAAAAACTGTTTTTT
cdr3_aa: CASSDDRGSGEKLFF
clone_size: -
v_call: TRBV19
j_call: TRBJ1-4
d_call: TRBD1

cdr3_nt: TGTGCCAGCAGCGCAACCTACGAGCAGTACTTC
cdr3_aa: CASSATYEQYF
clone_size: many
v_call: TRBV28
j_call: TRBJ2-7
d_call: -

cdr3_nt: TGTGCCACCAGTGCCATCACAGATACGCAGTCTTTT
cdr3_aa: CATSAITDTQSF
clone_size: -
v_call: TRBV24-1
j_call: TRBJ2-3
d_call: -

cdr3_nt: TGCAGTGCTAGAGGGCCGGGGCGCACTGAAGCTTTCTTT
cdr3_aa: CSARGPGRTEAFF
clone_size: -
v_call: TRBV20-1
j_call: TRBJ1-1
d_call: -

cdr3_nt: TGTGCCAGCAGTTTAGCGAGCAGCCGAAGGGACAATCAGCCCCAGCATTTT
cdr3_aa: CASSLASSRRDNQPQHF
clone_size: many
v_call: TRBV12-3/TRBV12-4
j_call: TRBJ1-5
d_call: -

cdr3_nt: TGCAGTGCTTCCCAAGGACTAGCGGGGGTGGTCGATACGCAGTATTTT
cdr3_aa: CSASQGLAGVVDTQYF
clone_size: many
v_call: TRBV20-1
j_call: TRBJ2-3
d_call: TRBD2

cdr3_nt: TGCAGCGTTCTCCCTCTAGACCTGTCTGGGGCCAACGTCCTGACTTTC
cdr3_aa: CSVLPLDLSGANVLTF
clone_size: -
v_call: TRBV29-1
j_call: TRBJ2-6
d_call: -

cdr3_nt: TGTGCCAGCAGTTCGACAGGGGGCGATGGCTACACCTTC
cdr3_aa: CASSSTGGDGYTF
clone_size: few
v_call: TRBV2
j_call: TRBJ1-2
d_call: TRBD1

cdr3_nt: TGTGCCAGCAGCCCATACAGGGAGGTGGATACGCAGTATTTT
cdr3_aa: CASSPYREVDTQYF
clone_size: few
v_call: TRBV7-9
j_call: TRBJ2-3
d_call: -

cdr3_nt: TGTGCCAGCAGTCCCGGGGGCGGCTCTGGGGCCAACGTCCTGACTTTC
cdr3_aa: CASSPGGGSGANVLTF
clone_size: few
v_call: TRBV25-1
j_call: TRBJ2-6
d_call: -

cdr3_nt: TGTGCCAGTAGCCGGGAGCCTAGGGACTCTGAAGCTTTCTTT
cdr3_aa: CASSREPRDSEAFF
clone_size: -
v_call: TRBV19
j_call: TRBJ1-1
d_call: -

cdr3_nt: TGTGCCAGCAGTGTCTACACAGGGGATATAAGTGGGGCCAACGTCCTGACTTTC
cdr3_aa: CASSVYTGDISGANVLTF
clone_size: -
v_call: TRBV2
j_call: TRBJ2-6
d_call: TRBD1

cdr3_nt: TGTGCCAGCAGTCAGGGGGGGAGCACAGATACGCAGTATTTT
cdr3_aa: CASSQGGSTDTQYF
clone_size: once
v_call: TRBV28
j_call: TRBJ2-3
d_call: -

cdr3_nt: TGCGCCAGCAGCCTGCGGTCCCAGGGGCTAGCCTACGAGCAGTACTTC
cdr3_aa: CASSLRSQGLAYEQYF
clone_size: -
v_call: TRBV5-1
j_call: TRBJ2-7
d_call: -

cdr3_nt: TGCAGTGCGAACAGGGGGATGAACACTGAAGCTTTCTTT
cdr3_aa: CSANRGMNTEAFF
clone_size: -
v_call: TRBV20-1
j_call: TRBJ1-1
d_call: TRBD1

cdr3_nt: TGTGCCAGCAGTCTAGGGTCTACTGAAGCTTTCTTT
cdr3_aa: CASSLGSTEAFF
clone_size: many
v_call: TRBV12-3/TRBV12-4
j_call: TRBJ1-1
d_call: -

cdr3_nt: TGTGCCAGCTCTGCTGAGGGGGGTGGAGAGTACTTC
cdr3_aa: CASSAEGGGEYF
clone_size: -
v_call: TRBV7-9
j_call: TRBJ2-5
d_call: -

cdr3_nt: TGTGCCAGCAGCTTGGGTGAGGGACTGTACCAAGAGACCCAGTACTTC
cdr3_aa: CASSLGEGLYQETQYF
clone_size: many
v_call: TRBV5-4
j_call: TRBJ2-5
d_call: -

cdr3_nt: TGTGCCAGTAGTTACAGGGGGCTTGGGACTGAAGCTTTCTTT
cdr3_aa: CASSYRGLGTEAFF
clone_size: -
v_call: TRBV19
j_call: TRBJ1-1
d_call: TRBD1

cdr3_nt: TGTGCCAGCAACCCGGGGGGAAACACCATATATTTT
cdr3_aa: CASNPGGNTIYF
clone_size: many
v_call: TRBV9
j_call: TRBJ1-3
d_call: -

cdr3_nt: TGTGCCAGCAGCCCAACTAGCGGAGGGGTCGAGCAGTACTTC
cdr3_aa: CASSPTSGGVEQYF
clone_size: many
v_call: TRBV7-3
j_call: TRBJ2-7
d_call: TRBD2

cdr3_nt: TGTGCCGGTCAGCGGGGGGCTCCCGCGAACACCGGGGAGCTGTTTTTT
cdr3_aa: CAGQRGAPANTGELFF
clone_size: many
v_call: TRBV2
j_call: TRBJ2-2
d_call: TRBD2

cdr3_nt: TGTGCCAGCAGCCCCCCGTGGTTCGGTCACAGCTCTGGGGCCAACGTCCTGACTTTC
cdr3_aa: CASSPPWFGHSSGANVLTF
clone_size: -
v_call: TRBV11-2
j_call: TRBJ2-6
d_call: -

cdr3_nt: TGCAGTGCTAGTGCCCCCCCGGCGGGAGTTGTTTTCTTC
cdr3_aa: CSASAPPAGVVFF
clone_size: -
v_call: TRBV20-1
j_call: TRBJ2-1
d_call: TRBD2

cdr3_nt: TGTGCCAGCGGGGGGGATACCTACGAGCAGTACTTC
cdr3_aa: CASGGDTYEQYF
clone_size: many
v_call: TRBV7-9
j_call: TRBJ2-7
d_call: TRBD2

cdr3_nt: TGCAGTGCTAGAGGCTCAAGTTTAGGAAATCAAGAGACCCAGTACTTC
cdr3_aa: CSARGSSLGNQETQYF
clone_size: many
v_call: TRBV20-1
j_call: TRBJ2-5
d_call: -

cdr3_nt: TGTGCCAGCAGCTTAGGGAGTGATACGCAGTATTTT
cdr3_aa: CASSLGSDTQYF
clone_size: -
v_call: TRBV11-2
j_call: TRBJ2-3
d_call: -

cdr3_nt: TGTGCCAGCAGCTCCACAGGGGGGGGCTACACCTTC
cdr3_aa: CASSSTGGGYTF
clone_size: -
v_call: TRBV7-3
j_call: TRBJ1-2
d_call: TRBD1

cdr3_nt: TGCAGTGCTACCCGCGGCCAGACTAGGCACGAGCAGTACTTC
cdr3_aa: CSATRGQTRHEQYF
clone_size: few
v_call: TRBV20-1
j_call: TRBJ2-7
d_call: -

cdr3_nt: TGTGCCAGCAGCTCCCCTCTCTACGAGCAGTACTTC
cdr3_aa: CASSSPLYEQYF
clone_size: many
v_call: TRBV5-4
j_call: TRBJ2-7
d_call: -

cdr3_nt: TGCGCCAGTAGGGACAGGAGCTCCTATAATTCACCCCTCCACTTT
cdr3_aa: CASRDRSSYNSPLHF
clone_size: many
v_call: TRBV5-1
j_call: TRBJ1-6
d_call: TRBD1

cdr3_nt: TGTGTAGGTTCCGAGGACGCGAACACCGGGGAGCTGTTTTTT
cdr3_aa: CVGSEDANTGELFF
clone_size: many
v_call: TRBV29-1
j_call: TRBJ2-2
d_call: -

cdr3_nt: TGTGCCAGCAGCCTCGGGACAGCTCGCGAGCAGTACTTC
cdr3_aa: CASSLGTAREQYF
clone_size: -
v_call: TRBV6-1
j_call: TRBJ2-7
d_call: TRBD1

cdr3_nt: TGTGCCATCAGTGAGTTCGGGGGTAGATCGGGATCACCCCTCCACTTT
cdr3_aa: CAISEFGGRSGSPLHF
clone_size: -
v_call: TRBV10-3
j_call: TRBJ1-6
d_call: -

cdr3_nt: TGTGCCAGCAGTGCGGGGGGCAGATCACCCCTCCACTTT
cdr3_aa: CASSAGGRSPLHF
clone_size: -
v_call: TRBV25-1
j_call: TRBJ1-6
d_call: -

cdr3_nt: TGTGCCAGCAGCTTGGACAGGGGTAACTATGGCTACACCTTC
cdr3_aa: CASSLDRGNYGYTF
clone_size: -
v_call: TRBV5-6
j_call: TRBJ1-2
d_call: TRBD1

cdr3_nt: TGTGCCTGGAGTGGCAGTCTGGATCAGCCCCAGCATTTT
cdr3_aa: CAWSGSLDQPQHF
clone_size: -
v_call: TRBV30
j_call: TRBJ1-5
d_call: -

cdr3_nt: TGTGCCAGCAGTACACAACACCGGACAGGAAGTTTCTATGGCTACACCTTC
cdr3_aa: CASSTQHRTGSFYGYTF
clone_size: many
v_call: TRBV6-1
j_call: TRBJ1-2
d_call: TRBD1

cdr3_nt: TGCGCCAGCAGCCAGGGAGGAGGGTCCTATGGCTACACCTTC
cdr3_aa: CASSQGGGSYGYTF
clone_size: -
v_call: TRBV4-3
j_call: TRBJ1-2
d_call: -

cdr3_nt: TGCAGTGCTAGTTCCGGGGCAGAGACCCAGTACTTC
cdr3_aa: CSASSGAETQYF
clone_size: -
v_call: TRBV20-1
j_call: TRBJ2-5
d_call: -

cdr3_nt: TGTGCCATCACCAGACAGGGTGGGTACAATGAGCAGTTCTTC
cdr3_aa: CAITRQGGYNEQFF
clone_size: once
v_call: TRBV10-3
j_call: TRBJ2-1
d_call: TRBD1

cdr3_nt: TGTGCCAGCAGCTTAAGGGGCAGGGTCGCGAATGAGCAGTTCTTC
cdr3_aa: CASSLRGRVANEQFF
clone_size: many
v_call: TRBV5-6
j_call: TRBJ2-1
d_call: -

cdr3_nt: TGTGCCAGCAGCCCCGGGACTTCTTTAGACTTC
cdr3_aa: CASSPGTSLDF
clone_size: many
v_call: TRBV7-6
j_call: TRBJ2-7
d_call: -

cdr3_nt: TGTGCCACCAGTGCCGGCCGGGGGGCGGCGTACAATGAGCAGTTCTTC
cdr3_aa: CATSAGRGAAYNEQFF
clone_size: -
v_call: TRBV24-1
j_call: TRBJ2-1
d_call: -

cdr3_nt: TGTGCCAGCAGCCAAGTTGTGGGTAGCGGGACTAGAGAGACCCAGTACTTC
cdr3_aa: CASSQVVGSGTRETQYF
clone_size: -
v_call: TRBV3-1
j_call: TRBJ2-5
d_call: TRBD2

cdr3_nt: TGCAGCGTTGAAGGGGGTGAAAAACTGTTTTTT
cdr3_aa: CSVEGGEKLFF
clone_size: medium-sized
v_call: TRBV29-1
j_call: TRBJ1-4
d_call: -

cdr3_nt: TGTGCCAGCAGCTTCGGATTGAGGGACACTGAAGCTTTCTTT
cdr3_aa: CASSFGLRDTEAFF
clone_size: -
v_call: TRBV5-4
j_call: TRBJ1-1
d_call: -

cdr3_nt: TGTGCCATCAGTGGGGCGGGCGCGGGAGGGCCTCGCACAGATACGCAGTATTTT
cdr3_aa: CAISGAGAGGPRTDTQYF
clone_size: -
v_call: TRBV10-3
j_call: TRBJ2-3
d_call: TRBD2